These 9 T cell receptor beta chains were sequenced from one sample in a study of blood T cell repertoires in COVID-19. Generated by immunoSEQ multiplex PCR, the TCRdb table keeps only in-frame clones and is missing some. The table includes hundreds of thousands of clones, approximately 92% detected once. The sequencing sample was made of PBMCs or T cells enriched from blood (not recorded which). The receptors shown here come from a man aged 18 to 35 who had recovered from COVID-19.

The gene calls are TRBV6-6 and TRBJ1-2, with D unresolved. The V gene's germline CDR1 is MNHNY and CDR2 SVGAGI (reference sequence). The germline V and J ends were trimmed by 6 bases and 5 bases, with 19 bases remaining between them. The CDR3 is made up of 15 amino acids. This CDR3 reads CASSGPTSLSYGYTF. The DNA of the CDR3 is TGTGCCAGCAGCGGTCCGACTAGTCTCTCGTATGGCTACACCTTC.

A note on this clone: The same CDR3 can be traced to other DNA sequences in this sample. CDR3 DNA: TGTGCCAGCAGTGAAGAGGGGGGCAATCAGCCCCAGCATTTT. Its protein product is CASSEEGGNQPQHF. The chain employs TRBV2 and TRBJ1-5; TRBD1 is a possible D gene (6 bases). The CDR3 has 14 amino acids. Germline loops: CDR1 SNHLY, CDR2 FYNNEI. V shed 1 base and J shed 2 bases, with 6 bases lying between them.

The CDR3 region is CASSPIPKQGAIYEQYF. The CDR3 DNA reads TGTGCCAGCAGCCCTATCCCTAAACAGGGGGCTATTTACGAGCAGTACTTC. The J gene is TRBJ2-7, the V gene TRBV11-2; the match to TRBD1 covers 9 bases. V shed 5 bases, J shed 4 bases, and the junction held 15 bases outside the gene matches. Germline CDR1 is SGHAT and CDR2 is FQNNGV. CDR3 length: 17 residues. Full variable domain (missing parts from reference TRBV11-2 and TRBJ2-7): EAGVAQSPRYKIIEKRQSVAFWCNPISGHATLYWYQQILGQGPKLLIQFQNNGVVDDSQLPKDRFSAERLKGVDSTLKIQPAKLEDSAVYLCASSPIPKQGAIYEQYFGPGTRLTVT.

The chain couples TRBV7-2 to TRBJ2-1; possible D gene TRBD2, 5 bases. Trimming removed 1 base from V and 7 bases from J, with 8 bases in between. Germline V gene lookup returns CDR1 SGHTA and CDR2 FQGNSA. The CDR3 totals 13 residues. CDR3 in amino acids: CASSLVRENEQFF. In nucleotides, the CDR3 is TGTGCCAGCAGCTTAGTCCGGGAAAATGAGCAGTTCTTC. Based on the CDR3 plus reference TRBV7-2 and TRBJ2-1, the full variable domain is GAGVSQSPSNKVTEKGKDVELRCDPISGHTALYWYRQSLGQGLEFLIYFQGNSAPDKSGLPSDRFSAERTGGSVSTLTIQRTQQEDSAVYLCASSLVRENEQFFGPGTRLTVL.

The J gene is TRBJ2-7, the V gene TRBV19; a weak D match, TRBD2 (6 bases). CDR1 is LNHDA, CDR2 SQIVND, per germline (reference sequence). The length of the CDR3 is 13 residues. V was shortened by 4 bases and J by 4 bases, with 11 bases between the two germline ends. The CDR3 nucleotides read TGTGCCAGTAGTAAGACTAGGAGTTACGAGCAGTACTTC. It codes for CASSKTRSYEQYF.

The V and J genes are TRBV7-2 and TRBJ2-5; TRBD2 matches 8 bases. The CDR3 runs 15 residues. After removal of 1 base from V and 9 bases from J, the junction contained 10 bases not matched to a gene. The germline V gene has CDR1 SGHTA and CDR2 FQGNSA. In nucleotides, the CDR3 is TGTGCCAGCAGCTTAGACGCGGGAGGTGGCGGGGCCCAGTACTTC. It codes for CASSLDAGGGGAQYF.

The table lists this clone with a count of one. The rearrangement joins TRBV29-1 to TRBJ1-2; 7 nucleotides match TRBD1. The CDR3 spans 12 residues. Germline CDR1 and CDR2: SQVTM and ANQGSEA. The V gene end was trimmed by 7 bases and the J gene end by 4 bases; junction bases not matched to a gene: 6. CDR3 bases: TGCAGCGCCTACAGGGGTAGCTATGGCTACACCTTC. It encodes CSAYRGSYGYTF.

This chain uses TRBV5-1 with TRBJ2-7; TRBD2 matches 9 bases. This CDR3 is built from 17 residues. The germline CDR1 and CDR2 sequences are SGHRS and YFSETQ. The J segment lost 0 bases and the V segment lost 0 bases, leaving 7 bases of the junction unmatched. CDR3 DNA: TGCGCCAGCAGCTTGGGGGGACTAGCTGATTCCTCCTACGAGCAGTACTTC. Translating gives CASSLGGLADSSYEQYF.

The chain combines TRBV28 with TRBJ1-3, with 8 bases that match TRBD1. This CDR3 has 18 amino acids. Germline CDR1 reads MDHEN; CDR2 reads SYDVKM. V lost 5 bases to trimming and J lost 2 bases; unmatched junction nucleotides: 14. The CDR3 coding sequence is TGTGCCAGCAGTCCTGGGGCAGGGGGCGCGGTGCCTGGAAACACCATATATTTT. Its translation is CASSPGAGGAVPGNTIYF.